The 26 T cell receptor beta chains below all came from one sample that was sequenced in a study of blood T cell repertoires in COVID-19. Clones were sequenced by immunoSEQ multiplex PCR, and TCRdb holds only the in-frame ones, with some missing. The sample yields about 190,000 clones, around four fifths seen once. The sample comprised peripheral blood. The receptor set was obtained from a woman older than 75 with active or convalescent COVID-19.

This clone was found a few times. The chain joins TRBV12-3 or TRBV12-4 to TRBJ2-3; D unclear. The CDR3 has 13 amino acids. Trimming took off 1 base at V and 5 bases at J, with 7 bases between the two ends. In DNA form, the CDR3 reads TGTGCCAGCAGTTTAGGTCGGAGAGATACGCAGTATTTT. It encodes CASSLGRRDTQYF.

V and J are TRBV5-1 and TRBJ2-5; possible D gene TRBD2, 5 bases. Germline V lookup: CDR1 SGHRS, CDR2 YFSETQ. The CDR3 extends over 14 amino acids. The V end lost 2 bases, the J end lost 5 bases, and 13 bases lay between the germline ends. Here the CDR3 DNA reads TGCGCCAGCAGCTTAACCCTCGGGGAGGAGACCCAGTACTTC. It translates to CASSLTLGEETQYF. The complete variable domain, with remaining parts taken from reference TRBV5-1 and TRBJ2-5, reads KAGVTQTPRYLIKTRGQQVTLSCSPISGHRSVSWYQQTPGQGLQFLFEYFSETQRNKGNFPGRFSGRQFSNSRSEMNVSTLELGDSALYLCASSLTLGEETQYFGPGTRLLVL.

The chain combines TRBV15 with TRBJ2-7; weak D call: TRBD1 (7 bases). Deletions cut 0 bases from V and 6 bases from J, with 15 bases between. CDR3 length equals 15 residues. Germline CDR1 and CDR2: LNHNV and YYDKDF (reference sequence). The CDR3 sequence: CATSRDLEGAGEQYF. CDR3 sequence (DNA): TGTGCCACCAGCAGAGATTTGGAGGGGGCTGGCGAGCAGTACTTC.

This chain connects TRBV5-1 to TRBJ2-1; TRBD2 matches 8 bases. V gave up 6 bases and J gave up 4 bases; unmatched junction bases: 12. Germline V gene sequence: CDR1 SGHRS, CDR2 YFSETQ. The CDR3 length is 16 residues. The CDR3 nucleotides read TGCGCCAGCAATAAACGGGCGGGGGGTGGTTACAATGAGCAGTTCTTC. It specifies CASNKRAGGGYNEQFF. Combining the CDR3 with reference TRBV5-1 and TRBJ2-1 gives the whole variable domain KAGVTQTPRYLIKTRGQQVTLSCSPISGHRSVSWYQQTPGQGLQFLFEYFSETQRNKGNFPGRFSGRQFSNSRSEMNVSTLELGDSALYLCASNKRAGGGYNEQFFGPGTRLTVL.

The chain links TRBV4-3 to TRBJ1-2, with a tentative D call TRBD1 (6 bases). CDR3 length: 15 amino acids. Germline loops: CDR1 LGHNA, CDR2 YSLEER. Trimming pared 0 bases from V and 5 bases from J, leaving 13 bases between. The CDR3 DNA follows: TGCGCCAGCAGCCAAGAGGTCCAGGGGTTTTATGGCTACACCTTC. It specifies CASSQEVQGFYGYTF.

J is TRBJ2-2 and V is TRBV7-2, with TRBD1 as a possible D gene (5 bases). V gave up 2 bases and J gave up 6 bases, with 16 bases separating them. In germline, CDR1 is SGHTA, CDR2 FQGNSA. The length of the CDR3 is 16 residues. The CDR3 nucleotides are TGTGCCAGCAGCTTATACCCAGGGATAGTCGCCGGGGAGCTGTTTTTT. It encodes CASSLYPGIVAGELFF.

V is TRBV3-1 (or the pseudogene TRBV3-2) and J is TRBJ1-1; weak D call: TRBD1 (5 bases). This CDR3 spans 12 amino acids. Trimming shortened V by 6 bases and J by 3 bases, and 8 bases separated the two germline ends. Germline V gives CDR1 LGHDT, CDR2 YNNKEL (reference sequence). The CDR3 sequence is CASSAGYTEAFF. The CDR3 DNA sequence: TGTGCCAGCAGTGCAGGGTACACTGAAGCTTTCTTT.

This chain connects TRBV24-1 to TRBJ2-1; weak D call: TRBD2 (5 bases). V was pared by 4 bases and J by 9 bases, with 18 bases between. CDR3 length: 15 residues. CDR1 is KGHDR and CDR2 is SFDVKD in the germline V gene. This CDR3 reads CATSDTTRLAPEQFF. The CDR3, as DNA: TGTGCCACCAGTGACACCACTAGACTGGCGCCTGAGCAGTTCTTC.

In this sample, this clone turned up once. V is TRBV7-2 and J is TRBJ2-1; D possibly corresponds to TRBD1 (6 bases). The V end was cut by 5 bases, the J end by 9 bases, with 20 bases between. Per the germline V gene, CDR1 is SGHTA and CDR2 is FQGNSA. This CDR3 is 15 amino acids long. CDR3 loop: CASSRGTSASAEQFF. In DNA, the CDR3 is TGTGCCAGCAGCAGGGGGACCAGCGCGTCGGCTGAGCAGTTCTTC.

V gene TRBV6-5 combines with J gene TRBJ2-1; D is possibly TRBD1 (6 bases). This CDR3 is built from 15 residues. Germline V gene lookup returns CDR1 MNHEY and CDR2 SVGAGI. Trimming shortened V by 6 bases and J by 0 bases, and 12 bases separated the two germline ends. Written as DNA, the CDR3 is TGTGCCAGCAGGACTCTGGACAGCTCCTACAATGAGCAGTTCTTC. Its translation: CASRTLDSSYNEQFF.

The V and J genes are TRBV2 and TRBJ2-7; 7 positions agree with TRBD1. The J segment lost 3 bases and the V segment lost 4 bases, leaving 9 bases of the junction unmatched. Germline lookup yields CDR1 SNHLY and CDR2 FYNNEI. This CDR3 spans 15 amino acids. The CDR3 region has the DNA TGTGCCAGCAGTGTTGGACAGGCGGAAGTCTACGAGCAGTACTTC. Amino acid sequence: CASSVGQAEVYEQYF.

This clone came up many times. The chain is built from TRBV3-1 (or the pseudogene TRBV3-2) and TRBJ2-3; tentative D call: TRBD2 (7 bases). Trimming took off 4 bases at V and 1 base at J, with 18 bases between the two ends. Germline V gene data show CDR1 as LGHDT and CDR2 as YNNKEL (reference sequence). This CDR3 has 17 residues. CDR3 DNA sequence: TGTGCCAGCAGCCGGACTTGGGGCGGGGGCGGCACAGATACGCAGTATTTT. As protein: CASSRTWGGGGTDTQYF.

The V gene is TRBV9, the J gene TRBJ2-7, with TRBD1 identical over 8 bases. This CDR3 is built from 16 residues. The ends lost 2 bases at V and 2 bases at J; junction bases unmatched: 9. Per germline, CDR1 SGDLS and CDR2 YYNGEE. In nucleotides, the CDR3 is TGTGCCAGCAGCGTCCGAGGGACAGGATGGACCTACGAGCAGTACTTC. Translating it yields CASSVRGTGWTYEQYF.

In DNA, the CDR3 is TGTGCCAGCAGTTTCGGGAGGTATCTATACACCTTC. It encodes CASSFGRYLYTF. This chain links TRBV12-3 or TRBV12-4 with TRBJ1-2; no reliable D call. The V and J ends lost 3 bases and 11 bases respectively, with 13 bases between them. This CDR3 comprises 12 residues.

This chain links TRBV3-1 (or the pseudogene TRBV3-2) with TRBJ2-7; 7 bases align to TRBD2. CDR3 length equals 14 residues. Germline V gene data show CDR1 as LGHDT and CDR2 as YNNKEL (reference sequence). The V segment lost 3 bases and the J segment 2 bases; nucleotides outside the gene matches: 4. The CDR3 nucleotides read TGTGCCAGCAGCCAGGGAGGGTTTCCCTACGAGCAGTACTTC. Translated, it gives CASSQGGFPYEQYF.

The chain links TRBV5-3 to TRBJ2-7; 7 positions match TRBD1. TRBV5-3 carries the ORF label, with uncertain function. The trim removed 4 bases at V and 6 bases at J, leaving 7 bases unmatched. There are 13 residues in the CDR3. CDR3 residues: CARSGTKGAEQYF. CDR3 DNA: TGTGCCAGAAGCGGCACAAAGGGGGCCGAGCAGTACTTC.

This clone appeared a single time. This sequence joins TRBV28 and TRBJ2-7; possible D gene TRBD2, 5 bases. The length of the CDR3 is 13 residues. Germline V gives CDR1 MDHEN, CDR2 SYDVKM. The V and J ends lost 2 bases and 0 bases respectively, with 5 bases between them. CDR3 bases: TGTGCCAGCAGTTTAGGGAGCTCCTACGAGCAGTACTTC. Translation gives CASSLGSSYEQYF. The complete variable domain, with remaining parts taken from reference TRBV28 and TRBJ2-7, reads DVKVTQSSRYLVKRTGEKVFLECVQDMDHENMFWYRQDPGLGLRLIYFSYDVKMKEKGDIPEGYSVSREKKERFSLILESASTNQTSMYLCASSLGSSYEQYFGPGTRLTVT.

J is TRBJ1-2 and V is TRBV28; perhaps TRBD1 as D (5 bases). Trimming shortened V by 5 bases and J by 8 bases, and 18 bases separated the two germline ends. The CDR3 runs 14 residues. Germline lookup yields CDR1 MDHEN and CDR2 SYDVKM. CDR3 sequence: CASSPGRGVRGYTF. The CDR3 bases are TGTGCCAGCAGTCCCGGGAGGGGAGTGCGCGGCTACACCTTC.

The rearrangement joins TRBV7-2 to TRBJ2-1, with D uncertain. Looked up from germline, CDR1 is SGHTA and CDR2 is FQGNSA. V shed 2 bases and J shed 6 bases, with 11 bases lying between them. This CDR3 contains 14 residues. CDR3 amino acids: CASSLLVRGNEQFF. DNA of the CDR3: TGTGCCAGCAGCTTATTAGTCAGAGGCAATGAGCAGTTCTTC.

On this clone itself: A junction end diverges from the germline sequence, so it may reflect a read error. The V gene is TRBV3-1 (or the pseudogene TRBV3-2), the J gene TRBJ2-7, with a possible D match to TRBD1 (6 bases). Germline values: CDR1 LGHDT, CDR2 YNNKEL (reference sequence). The CDR3 sequence is 13 residues long. CDR3: CARSLNTGQEQYF. In DNA form, the CDR3 reads TGTGCCAGAAGCCTCAACACAGGGCAGGAGCAGTACTTC.

V and J are TRBV5-5 and TRBJ1-5; 7 positions agree with TRBD1. Losses at the gene ends were 0 bases for V and 4 bases for J; bases not matched to a gene: 7. Germline-derived CDR1 and CDR2 are SGHKS and YYEKEE (reference sequence). The CDR3 has 16 amino acids. The CDR3 DNA is TGTGCCAGCAGCTTGGGGGTTCACAGGGGAAATCAGCCCCAGCATTTT. Translation: CASSLGVHRGNQPQHF.

The V call is TRBV7-9, the J call TRBJ1-2, with D maybe TRBD1 (6 bases). CDR3 length: 14 amino acids. V lost 6 bases to trimming and J lost 4 bases, with 15 bases between them. From germline, CDR1 is SEHNR and CDR2 FQNEAQ (reference sequence). The CDR3 protein is CASSPRTGFYGYTF. The CDR3 DNA reads as TGTGCCAGCAGTCCCCGAACAGGGTTCTATGGCTACACCTTC.

The chain couples TRBV28 to TRBJ2-5, with 10 bases lining up with TRBD1. CDR3 size: 14 residues. V gave up 10 bases and J gave up 2 bases; unmatched junction bases: 7. Germline V gene sequence: CDR1 MDHEN, CDR2 SYDVKM. In DNA form, the CDR3 reads TGTGCCACCCGGGGACAGGGGACTCAAGAGACCCAGTACTTC. Amino acid sequence: CATRGQGTQETQYF.

The chain uses TRBV6-2 or TRBV6-3 and TRBJ1-5; no reliable D call. Trimming left V 6 bases short and J 4 bases short, with 16 bases between. The CDR3 runs 15 residues. CDR1 and CDR2 (germline): MNHEY, SVGEGT. The CDR3 protein is CASSRPGRTNQPQHF. The DNA of the CDR3 is TGTGCCAGCAGCCGTCCCGGACGGACTAATCAGCCCCAGCATTTT.

The rearrangement links TRBV7-6 to TRBJ2-1; D is possibly TRBD1 (5 bases). CDR1 and CDR2 (germline): SGHVS, FNYEAQ. Trimming removed 1 base at V and 4 bases at J, with 5 bases between. The CDR3 loop spans 13 amino acids. The DNA of the CDR3 is TGTGCCAGCAGCTTAGGGACATACAATGAGCAGTTCTTC. This gives the protein CASSLGTYNEQFF.

The J gene is TRBJ1-2, the V gene TRBV10-3, with 7 bases that match TRBD1. This CDR3 comprises 13 residues. V gave up 4 bases and J gave up 5 bases; unmatched junction bases: 4. Germline CDR1 is ENHRY and CDR2 is SYGVKD. CDR3 residues: CAISGTGNYGYTF. CDR3 sequence (DNA): TGTGCCATCAGTGGGACAGGAAATTATGGCTACACCTTC.